A selection of T cell receptor beta chains follows, all from one sample in a study of blood T cell repertoires in COVID-19. Here immunoSEQ multiplex PCR was the method, and the copy in TCRdb shows in-frame clones only, minus some. In the table there are some 250,000 clones, roughly 89% of which are singletons. Sequences were obtained from PBMCs or T cells enriched from blood (not recorded which). These receptors came from a man aged 35 to 55 who had recovered from COVID-19. Each CDR3 is given with its conserved first and last residue.

TRBV7-6 CASSPRYRAYNEQFF
TRBV4-1 CASSRGLAGNNEQFF
TRBV27 CASSLEHRSLYGYTF
TRBV6-1 CASSESGVYGYTF
TRBV3-1/TRBV3-2 CASSQGTGVSTEAFF
TRBV5-5 CASSYFGQGATEAFF
TRBV28 CASSFPRSTEAFF
TRBV28 CASRLTTGGAYEQYF
TRBV7-2 CASSRLAGYDEQFF
TRBV19 CASSMFLYTDTQYF
TRBV6-2/TRBV6-3 CASSYGVDIGSGVQKTQYF
TRBV7-2 CASSLVGTGQETQYF
TRBV6-2/TRBV6-3 CASSSSGRSDTQYF
TRBV4-1 CASSQVLAGNYLGGDTQYF
TRBV11-3 CASSHQEDTEAFF
TRBV7-2 CASSTSNGRNQPQHF
TRBV7-2 CASSPFGGASTDGYTF
TRBV11-3 CASSVPGQLNTEAFF
TRBV30 CASGTGGGYTF
TRBV28 CASTNPSVRGDTQYF
TRBV11-2 CASSFVENLSYEQYF
TRBV7-9 CASSRDRYEQYF
TRBV11-2 CASSLDPGNNSPLHF
TRBV9 CASSPSVWTGAYNEQFF
TRBV3-1/TRBV3-2 CASSQDLFGQVNYNEQFF
TRBV7-9 CASSLRGESNYGYTF
TRBV3-1/TRBV3-2 CASSPVSVGMAGELFF
TRBV6-5 CASSYMDSLTYEQYF
TRBV11-3 CASSPRVTSGSAQYF